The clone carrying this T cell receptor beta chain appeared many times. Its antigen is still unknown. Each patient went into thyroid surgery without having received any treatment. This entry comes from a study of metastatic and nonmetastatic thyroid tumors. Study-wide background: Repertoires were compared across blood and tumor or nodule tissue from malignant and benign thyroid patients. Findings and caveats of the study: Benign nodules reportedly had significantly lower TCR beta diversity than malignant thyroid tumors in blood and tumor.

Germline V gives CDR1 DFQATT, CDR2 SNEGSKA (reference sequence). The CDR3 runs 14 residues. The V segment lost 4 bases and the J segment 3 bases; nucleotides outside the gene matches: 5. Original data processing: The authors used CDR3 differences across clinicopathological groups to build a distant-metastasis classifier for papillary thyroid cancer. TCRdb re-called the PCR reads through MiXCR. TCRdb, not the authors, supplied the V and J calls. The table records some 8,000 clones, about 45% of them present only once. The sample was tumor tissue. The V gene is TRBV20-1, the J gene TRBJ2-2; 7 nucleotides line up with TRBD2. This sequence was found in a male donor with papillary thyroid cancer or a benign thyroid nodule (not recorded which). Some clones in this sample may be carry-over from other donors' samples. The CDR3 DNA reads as TGCAGTGCTAAGGCTAGCGGCGACACCGGGGAGCTGTTTTTT. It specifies CSAKASGDTGELFF.